Listed below are T cell receptor beta chains from one sample, sequenced in a study of blood T cells in healthy people across ages. TCRdb called the 5' RACE reads again in MiXCR, with one record for every CDR3 protein. This table holds about 1,500,000 distinct CDR3 sequences, 42% found once. Sequenced input: blood. The receptor set was obtained from a woman in her late teens or twenties in good health. The CDR3 runs from the conserved cysteine through the conserved F or W.

CDR3 length	V gene	J gene	CDR3 protein
14	TRBV30	TRBJ2-3	CVAGRDYRTDTQYF
15	TRBV12-3/TRBV12-4	TRBJ2-1	CASRGQGPSYNEQFF
14	TRBV11-2	TRBJ2-1	CASSLEAGPSEQFF
14	TRBV12-3/TRBV12-4	TRBJ2-3	CASSLAGSTDTQYF
13	TRBV15	TRBJ2-5	CATSVGSIETQYF
13	TRBV25-1	TRBJ1-2	CASAQGANYGYTF
14	TRBV27	TRBJ1-5	CASTSTGDNQPQHF
13	TRBV20-1	TRBJ2-7	CSASDWGYNEQYF
14	TRBV6-1	TRBJ2-5	CASSRPGELETQYF
14	TRBV5-1	TRBJ1-2	CASSLEGNEHGYTF
16	TRBV5-1	TRBJ2-1	CASSLDVAGAKNEQFF
14	TRBV4-1	TRBJ1-4	CASSQGVINEKLFF
14	TRBV27	TRBJ2-7	CASRPETSWYEQYF
12	TRBV2	TRBJ2-3	CSSGGDADTQYF
13	TRBV10-3	TRBJ1-1	CAIGGQPNTEAFF
15	TRBV7-9	TRBJ2-1	CASSLVLGDHNEQFF
11	TRBV4-1	TRBJ1-1	CASSQDRVAFF
16	TRBV11-3	TRBJ2-1	CASSFSFSGGNNEQFF
15	TRBV12-5	TRBJ1-4	CASGLVTAMNEKLFF
15	TRBV24-1	-	CATSVGPAPYNEQYF
14	TRBV13	TRBJ1-1	CASSRRDRGGEAFF
15	TRBV20-1	TRBJ2-1	CSAILPGTGGNEQFF
15	TRBV20-1	TRBJ2-7	CSAPPLAGGIYEQYF
11	TRBV2	TRBJ1-1	CASQINTEAFF
16	TRBV18	TRBJ2-7	CASSPQGGQGSYEQYF
13	TRBV20-1	TRBJ2-5	CSASTVREETQYF
14	TRBV27	TRBJ1-2	CASSLTGTIYGYTF
15	TRBV11-2	TRBJ2-5	CASSLYLAGRETQYF
12	TRBV10-2	TRBJ2-7	CASSESNYEQYF
15	TRBV20-1	TRBJ2-7	CSARDGHGRLDEQYF
15	TRBV3-1	TRBJ1-1	CASSYGTGRDTEAFF
14	TRBV5-1	TRBJ2-5	CASNGGRVQETQYF
16	TRBV20-1	TRBJ1-2	CSGPGTLTPGGYGYTF
14	TRBV29-1	TRBJ2-1	CSVSGLASYNEQFF
14	TRBV27	TRBJ2-1	CASTFGQSYNEQFF
17	TRBV6-2/TRBV6-3	TRBJ2-1	CASSPPVGAGLINEQFF
12	TRBV3-1	TRBJ2-1	CASSQVPSLQFF